One and the same sample provided the 28 T cell receptor beta chains below, sequenced in a study of T cell repertoires in cytomegalovirus infection (dated by TCRdb to between 2018 and 2021). TCRdb shows the sequencer as Illumina HiSeq 1500. TCRdb reanalyzed the raw reads on its own, using fastp at Q25 for trimming and MiXCR for clone calling, and kept in-frame beta chains. Under each unique CDR3 protein, matching rows form one entry showing the most common genes and DNA. Present in this sample are more than 500,000 distinct CDR3 sequences, more than 15% of which were seen just once. Of the sample, roughly 25% is held by the ten largest clones. The sample taken for sequencing was CD8+ T cells from PBMCs. The receptor source for this set is a human donor in good health (CMV status not recorded). Some clones in this sample may be carry-over from other donors' samples.

V and J are TRBV4-1 and TRBJ2-1, with D possibly TRBD2 on 5 matching bases. Germline CDR1 is MGHRA and CDR2 is YSYEKL. V lost 0 bases and J lost 0, with 9 bases in between. The CDR3 is made up of 16 amino acids. CDR3 nucleotide sequence: TGCGCCAGCAGCCAAGAGGAAGGGAGCTCCTACAATGAGCAGTTCTTC. This translates into CASSQEEGSSYNEQFF.

This clonotype was observed a few times. The gene calls are TRBV5-6 and TRBJ2-1; 12 bases agree with TRBD2. The V gene's germline CDR1 is SGHDT and CDR2 YYEEEE. The CDR3 spans 18 residues. Losses at the gene ends were 4 bases for V and 0 bases for J; bases not matched to a gene: 8. CDR3 protein: CASSTTSGGSRSYNEQFF. The CDR3 coding sequence is TGTGCCAGCAGCACGACTAGCGGGGGATCCCGCTCCTACAATGAGCAGTTCTTC.

The rearrangement links TRBV19 to TRBJ1-2; D uncertain. CDR1 LNHDA and CDR2 SQIVND come from the germline V gene (reference sequence). This CDR3 is built from 12 residues. The V gene lost 5 bases and the J gene lost 6 bases, with 10 bases spanning the gap. For the CDR3, the DNA is TGTGCCAGTAGTCCACCGTGGGATGGCTACACCTTC. This codes for CASSPPWDGYTF.

The table lists this clonotype with many counts. The chain joins TRBV12-3 or TRBV12-4 to TRBJ1-4, with D possibly being TRBD1 (6 bases). The V end lost 5 bases, the J end lost 5 bases, and 24 bases lay between the germline ends. The CDR3 spans 18 residues. The CDR3 DNA is TGTGCCAGCAGTCCGGACAGTCCGGGGGACGGGAGAAATGAAAAACTGTTTTTT. This encodes CASSPDSPGDGRNEKLFF.

This clonotype was recorded many times. J is TRBJ2-1 and V is TRBV5-6; D possibly corresponds to TRBD2 (5 bases). The CDR3 is 15 residues long. Germline V gene lookup returns CDR1 SGHDT and CDR2 YYEEEE. V was clipped by 1 base and J by 3 bases, with 11 bases between them. The CDR3 protein is CASSLSGGFYNEQFF. CDR3 sequence (DNA): TGTGCCAGCAGCTTGTCAGGAGGATTCTACAATGAGCAGTTCTTC. Full variable domain (missing parts from reference TRBV5-6 and TRBJ2-1): DAGVTQSPTHLIKTRGQQVTLRCSPKSGHDTVSWYQQALGQGPQFIFQYYEEEERQRGNFPDRFSGHQFPNYSSELNVNALLLGDSALYLCASSLSGGFYNEQFFGPGTRLTVL.

This clonotype was picked up a small number of times. The chain recombines TRBV27 with TRBJ2-7; 11 bases fit TRBD2. Losses at the gene ends were 2 bases for V and 6 bases for J; bases not matched to a gene: 3. This CDR3 contains 14 residues. The germline gives CDR1 MNHEY, CDR2 SMNVEV (reference sequence). CDR3 protein: CASSLGGLAVEQYF. CDR3 DNA sequence: TGTGCCAGCAGTTTAGGGGGACTAGCGGTCGAGCAGTACTTC.

Regarding this clonotype: Relative to the germline gene, one junction end is altered; a read error may explain this. The chain uses TRBV2 and TRBJ2-5; 13 bases agree with TRBD2. From germline, CDR1 is SNHLY and CDR2 FYNNEI. The CDR3 has 17 residues. The CDR3 DNA reads as TGTGCCAGAAGTGTACTAGCGGGGGGGCCGGACCAAGAGACCCCGTACTTC. This encodes CARSVLAGGPDQETPYF.

The chain employs TRBV19 and TRBJ1-1; D unclear. The germline V gene has CDR1 LNHDA and CDR2 SQIVND (reference sequence). V lost 5 bases and J lost 2, with 12 bases in between. There are 14 residues in the CDR3. The CDR3 DNA sequence: TGTGCCAGTAGTCCAAAGACCCGAAACACTGAAGCTTTCTTT. Translated, it gives CASSPKTRNTEAFF.

This clonotype was found many times. The chain employs TRBV5-5 and TRBJ2-5, with TRBD1 identical over 12 bases. J gave up 4 bases and V 0 bases, and 4 bases lay outside the gene matches. The CDR3 spans 16 residues. Per the germline V gene, CDR1 is SGHKS and CDR2 is YYEKEE (reference sequence). The CDR3 sequence: CASSLAWDRGRETQYF. The CDR3 DNA reads as TGTGCCAGCAGCTTGGCTTGGGACAGGGGGCGAGAGACCCAGTACTTC.

This clonotype was counted a few times. The gene calls are TRBV2 and TRBJ2-3; TRBD1 agrees at 7 bases. V trimming: 6 bases; J trimming: 4 bases; junction bases outside the gene matches: 7. CDR3 size: 14 residues. Germline V gene lookup returns CDR1 SNHLY and CDR2 FYNNEI. This CDR3 is CASSRQGSADTQYF. The CDR3 DNA is TGTGCCAGCAGCCGACAGGGTAGCGCAGATACGCAGTATTTT. Filled out from reference TRBV2 and TRBJ2-3, the complete variable domain reads EPEVTQTPSHQVTQMGQEVILRCVPISNHLYFYWYRQILGQKVEFLVSFYNNEISEKSEIFDDQFSVERPDGSNFTLKIRSTKLEDSAMYFCASSRQGSADTQYFGPGTRLTVL.

This clonotype was seen repeatedly, ten times or more. The chain has TRBV7-9 and TRBJ2-5; D perhaps matches TRBD2 (6 bases). Trimming pared 6 bases from V and 5 bases from J, leaving 10 bases between. The CDR3 spans 12 residues. CDR1 is SEHNR and CDR2 is FQNEAQ in the germline V gene (reference sequence). Here the CDR3 DNA reads TGTGCCAGCAGTGGAGGAGGGGAGACCCAGTACTTC. Encoded protein: CASSGGGETQYF. Supplemented by reference TRBV7-9 and TRBJ2-5, the full variable domain reads DTGVSQNPRHKITKRGQNVTFRCDPISEHNRLYWYRQTLGQGPEFLTYFQNEAQLEKSRLLSDRFSAERPKGSFSTLEIQRTEQGDSAMYLCASSGGGETQYFGPGTRLLVL.

Regarding this clonotype: One end of the junction does not line up with germline, which may come from a read error. The chain recombines TRBV12-3 or TRBV12-4 with TRBJ1-1; D gene unclear. The CDR3 totals 14 residues. CDR3 region: CASSSASGNTEAFF. The CDR3 coding sequence is TGTGCAAGCAGTTCCGCGTCGGGGAACACTGAAGCTTTCTTT.

The table lists this clonotype with many counts. This rearrangement joins TRBV7-8 to TRBJ2-7, with D perhaps TRBD2 (6 bases). The V end lost 1 base, the J end lost 6 bases, and 13 bases lay between the germline ends. Germline assignment: CDR1 SGHVS and CDR2 FQNEAQ. There are 14 residues in the CDR3. CDR3 bases: TGTGCCAGCAGCTTAGGCCCTAGCGTGGGCGAGCAGTACTTC. As protein: CASSLGPSVGEQYF.

The V and J genes are TRBV5-5 and TRBJ2-7; tentatively, D is TRBD1 (6 bases). V lost 0 bases, J lost 5 bases, and 9 bases lay in between. CDR3 length: 13 residues. The V gene's germline CDR1 is SGHKS and CDR2 YYEKEE (reference sequence). Written as DNA, the CDR3 is TGTGCCAGCAGCTTGGAGGGACACCACGAGCAGTACTTC. This gives the protein CASSLEGHHEQYF. Variable domain in full (rest from reference TRBV5-5 and TRBJ2-7): DAGVTQSPTHLIKTRGQQVTLRCSPISGHKSVSWYQQVLGQGPQFIFQYYEKEERGRGNFPDRFSARQFPNYSSELNVNALLLGDSALYLCASSLEGHHEQYFGPGTRLTVT.

To note about this clonotype: This may be a read error: a much more frequent sequence differs by one nucleotide. The conserved phenylalanine or tryptophan normally closing the CDR3 is absent here, so this likely arose from a read error. The V and J genes are TRBV27 and TRBJ2-6; no reliable D call. In germline, CDR1 is MNHEY, CDR2 SMNVEV (reference sequence). The V end was cut by 6 bases, the J end by 0 bases, with 18 bases between. The CDR3 has 18 residues. The CDR3 bases are TGTGCCAGCAGACCCACAGTTTATCGAGACTCTGGGGCCAACGTCCTGACTTTA. Its protein is CASRPTVYRDSGANVLTL.

The chain recombines TRBV12-3 or TRBV12-4 with TRBJ2-7; tentatively, D is TRBD2 (5 bases). Trimming stripped 3 bases from V and 7 bases from J, with 16 bases between. The CDR3 covers 14 residues. CDR3 loop: CASSFTLRAGEQYF. The CDR3 region has the DNA TGTGCCAGCAGTTTCACCCTGCGGGCCGGGGAGCAGTACTTC.

This clonotype was detected many times. The rearrangement joins TRBV27 to TRBJ2-1; 7 bases are shared with TRBD1. J was trimmed by 0 bases and V by 8 bases; bases with no gene match: 1. This CDR3 is built from 13 residues. Germline V gene data show CDR1 as MNHEY and CDR2 as SMNVEV (reference sequence). This CDR3 is CASRTGSYNEQFF. The CDR3 bases are TGTGCCAGCCGGACAGGCTCCTACAATGAGCAGTTCTTC.

Comment on this clonotype: This likely comes from a read error, as the CDR3 has no conserved phenylalanine or tryptophan at its end. The gene calls are TRBV20-1 and TRBJ2-7; 12 positions match TRBD1. V shed 3 bases and J 4 bases; nucleotides not matched to a gene: 10. In germline, CDR1 is DFQATT, CDR2 SNEGSKA (reference sequence). This CDR3 is built from 16 residues. The CDR3 region is CSARTPPGQGAYEQYL. Here the CDR3 DNA reads TGCAGTGCTAGGACACCCCCGGGACAGGGGGCATACGAGCAGTACTTA.

This clonotype was seen repeatedly, ten times or more. The chain couples TRBV7-3 to TRBJ2-1; 7 bases are shared with TRBD2. Unmatched junction bases numbered 8, after V lost 8 bases and J lost 7 bases. The length of the CDR3 is 13 residues. The germline V gene encodes CDR1 SGHTA and CDR2 FQGTGA. The CDR3 sequence is CASRLSGENEQFF. In DNA form, the CDR3 reads TGTGCCAGCCGCCTCAGCGGGGAAAATGAGCAGTTCTTC.

This chain connects TRBV6-1 to TRBJ1-6; D is undetermined. The CDR3 is made up of 15 amino acids. Germline V gene sequence: CDR1 MNHNS, CDR2 SASEGT. Trimming left V 5 bases short and J 10 bases short, with 18 bases between. CDR3 loop: CASSIRVMDLSPLHF. CDR3 sequence (DNA): TGTGCCAGCAGTATTCGGGTTATGGATTTGTCACCCCTCCACTTT.

In this sample, this clonotype turned up many times. The V call is TRBV28, the J call TRBJ2-5; D gene uncertain. The CDR3 loop spans 14 amino acids. The V gene's germline CDR1 is MDHEN and CDR2 SYDVKM. V gave up 3 bases and J gave up 5 bases, with 13 bases separating them. The CDR3 here is CASSLSPLDETQYF. The DNA for the CDR3 is TGTGCCAGCAGTTTGTCTCCCTTGGACGAGACCCAGTACTTC.

This clonotype has more than one count but fewer than ten. This chain uses TRBV27 with TRBJ2-7, with TRBD1 matching over 9 bases. CDR3 length: 14 residues. CDR1 and CDR2 (germline): MNHEY, SMNVEV (reference sequence). J was trimmed by 5 bases and V by 8 bases; bases with no gene match: 10. In DNA form, the CDR3 reads TGTGCCAGCGGACCGGGACAGGGTCCCGACGAGCAGTACTTC. As protein: CASGPGQGPDEQYF.

This clonotype was detected many times. The gene calls are TRBV5-5 and TRBJ2-2; 7 bases line up with TRBD1. Germline V gene sequence: CDR1 SGHKS, CDR2 YYEKEE (reference sequence). V was clipped by 4 bases and J by 3 bases; unmatched bases: 9. CDR3 length: 16 residues. CDR3 region: CASSHEGGAYTGELFF. The CDR3, as DNA: TGTGCCAGCAGCCATGAAGGGGGCGCTTACACCGGGGAGCTGTTTTTT.

This rearrangement joins TRBV11-1 to TRBJ2-1, with 8 bases matching TRBD1. Germline V gene data show CDR1 as SGHAT and CDR2 as FQDESV (reference sequence). The CDR3 spans 16 residues. Trimming cost V 5 bases and J 12 bases; bases outside gene matches: 18. CDR3 loop: CASSPRGTGQPGVQFF. The DNA for the CDR3 is TGTGCCAGCAGCCCCCGGGGGACAGGCCAGCCTGGTGTGCAGTTCTTC.

In its sample, this clonotype was seen a few times. The chain joins TRBV27 to TRBJ1-5; the match to TRBD1 covers 7 bases. Trimming cost V 3 bases and J 3 bases; bases outside gene matches: 5. CDR1 and CDR2 from the germline V gene are MNHEY and SMNVEV (reference sequence). There are 15 residues in the CDR3. The CDR3 spells CASSFNRGFNQPQHF. CDR3 sequence (DNA): TGTGCCAGCAGTTTCAACAGGGGATTCAATCAGCCCCAGCATTTT.

At least ten counts were recorded for this clonotype. The rearrangement uses TRBV7-2 and TRBJ2-3, with 12 bases identical to TRBD2. CDR3 length: 15 residues. Trimming removed 6 bases from V and 2 bases from J; junction bases left unmatched: 3. CDR1 SGHTA and CDR2 FQGNSA come from the germline V gene. This chain's CDR3 is CASSWTSGVTDTQYF. The CDR3 bases are TGTGCCAGCAGTTGGACTAGCGGGGTCACAGATACGCAGTATTTT.

Worth noting for this clonotype: It may be a read error: a sequence one base away is much more abundant. The chain recombines TRBV28 with TRBJ2-1; D gene uncertain. V gave up 2 bases and J gave up 3 bases, with 14 bases separating them. The CDR3 length is 16 residues. Germline-derived CDR1 and CDR2 are MDHEN and SYDVKM. CDR3 nucleotides: TGTGCCAGCAGTTTAGGGCCGAGCTCCTTCTACAATGAGCAGTTCTTC. It codes for CASSLGPSSFYNEQFF.

In this sample, this clonotype turned up a few times. The V and J genes are TRBV5-6 and TRBJ2-5; 10 bases agree with TRBD2. V was pared by 4 bases and J by 5 bases, with 11 bases of the junction left unmatched. The CDR3 is 16 amino acids. Germline V lookup: CDR1 SGHDT, CDR2 YYEEEE. The CDR3 DNA sequence: TGTGCCAGCAGCCAAGCGGGGGGGCCGCTTTGGGAGACCCAGTACTTC. This encodes CASSQAGGPLWETQYF. Drawing the rest from reference TRBV5-6 and TRBJ2-5, the complete variable domain is DAGVTQSPTHLIKTRGQQVTLRCSPKSGHDTVSWYQQALGQGPQFIFQYYEEEERQRGNFPDRFSGHQFPNYSSELNVNALLLGDSALYLCASSQAGGPLWETQYFGPGTRLLVL.